This is a list of T cell receptor beta chains from one sample in a study of T cell responses to AZD1222 COVID-19 vaccine. The data were produced by immunoSEQ multiplex PCR, yet TCRdb's version contains in-frame clones alone and is incomplete. The table lists some 99,000 clones, 88% of them singletons. The starting material was peripheral blood, obtained 28 days after the second AZD1222 dose. All receptors come from an adult who received the AZD1222 COVID-19 vaccine. Each CDR3 is given with its conserved first and last residue. D genes are given only for firm matches. Size is omitted from some rows. Given values are once, few, many or a class for expanded clones.

TRBD2	TRBV19	once	TRBJ2-6	CASSTRLAGESGANVLTF	TGTGCCAGTAGTACTCGACTAGCGGGGGAGTCTGGGGCCAACGTCCTGACTTTC
-	TRBV5-1	-	TRBJ2-7	CASSLGSLAEEQYF	TGCGCCAGCAGCTTGGGGTCATTAGCGGAAGAACAGTACTTC
-	TRBV19	-	TRBJ2-3	CASMSGTSTDTQYF	TGTGCCAGTATGAGCGGCACTAGCACAGATACGCAGTATTTT
-	TRBV6-5	-	TRBJ1-1	CASTLHWNTEAFF	TGTGCCAGCACCCTACACTGGAACACTGAAGCTTTCTTT
-	TRBV11-2	-	TRBJ2-1	CASSPRLSDSYNEQFF	TGTGCCAGCAGCCCGAGGCTCTCGGACTCCTACAATGAGCAGTTCTTC
TRBD1	TRBV5-4	-	TRBJ2-5	CASSLEGDRGETQYF	TGTGCCAGCAGCTTGGAAGGGGACAGAGGAGAGACCCAGTACTTC
-	TRBV6-5	-	TRBJ2-7	CASTVYSPYEQYF	TGTGCCAGCACAGTTTACTCCCCCTACGAGCAGTACTTC
-	TRBV4-2	-	TRBJ2-1	CASSQETNTGNEQFF	TGTGCCAGCAGCCAAGAAACGAACACTGGGAATGAGCAGTTCTTC
-	TRBV11-2	-	TRBJ1-3	CASSPLRGQLSGNTIYF	TGTGCCAGCAGCCCTCTTCGTGGTCAGCTCTCTGGAAACACCATATATTTT
-	TRBV27	-	TRBJ2-7	CASSLAGYSYEQYF	TGTGCCAGCAGTTTAGCCGGGTACTCCTACGAGCAGTACTTC
TRBD2	TRBV5-1	-	TRBJ2-5	CASSAGGPRGETQYF	TGCGCCAGCAGTGCGGGAGGGCCCAGGGGAGAGACCCAGTACTTC
TRBD1	TRBV28	once	TRBJ1-5	CASSSHRGRIQPQHF	TGTGCCAGCAGTTCCCACAGGGGGCGGATTCAGCCCCAGCATTTT
-	TRBV5-1	once	TRBJ2-5	CASSGKETQYF	TGCGCCAGCAGCGGGAAAGAGACCCAGTACTTC
-	TRBV4-1	-	TRBJ2-1	CASSLSLTGNNEQFF	TGCGCCAGCAGCCTCTCGCTCACTGGGAACAATGAGCAGTTCTTC
TRBD1	TRBV12-3/TRBV12-4	-	TRBJ1-2	CASSWDRLNGYTF	TGTGCCAGCAGTTGGGACAGGTTGAATGGCTACACCTTC
TRBD1	TRBV6-1	-	TRBJ2-7	CASSGGGGYEQYF	TGTGCCAGCAGTGGAGGGGGCGGCTACGAGCAGTACTTC
-	TRBV10-3	few	TRBJ1-5	CAISESSLSNQPQHF	TGTGCCATCAGTGAGTCAAGTCTAAGCAATCAGCCCCAGCATTTT
TRBD2	TRBV27	-	TRBJ2-7	CASSLLPSGNSYEQYF	TGTGCCAGCAGTTTACTCCCTAGCGGGAACTCCTACGAGCAGTACTTC